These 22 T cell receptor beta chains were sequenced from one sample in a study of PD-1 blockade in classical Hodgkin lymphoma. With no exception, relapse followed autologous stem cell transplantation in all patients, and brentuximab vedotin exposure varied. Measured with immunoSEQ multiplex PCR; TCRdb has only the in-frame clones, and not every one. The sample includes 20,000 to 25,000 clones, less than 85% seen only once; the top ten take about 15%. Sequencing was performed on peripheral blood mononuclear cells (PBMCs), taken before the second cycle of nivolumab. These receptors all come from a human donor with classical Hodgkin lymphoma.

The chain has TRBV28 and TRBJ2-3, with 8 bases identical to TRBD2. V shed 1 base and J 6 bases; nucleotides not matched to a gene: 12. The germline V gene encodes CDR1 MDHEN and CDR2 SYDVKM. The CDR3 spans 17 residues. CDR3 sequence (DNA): TGTGCCAGCAGTTTATCTGGAGCGGGAGCCAAGGGGGATACGCAGTATTTT. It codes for CASSLSGAGAKGDTQYF.

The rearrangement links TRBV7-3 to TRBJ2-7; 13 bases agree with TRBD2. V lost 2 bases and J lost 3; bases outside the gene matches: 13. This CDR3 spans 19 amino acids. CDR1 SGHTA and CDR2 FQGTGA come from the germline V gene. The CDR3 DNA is TGTGCCAGCAGCTTAGCCCGGACTAGCGGGAGCCGACCTTACTACGAGCAGTACTTC. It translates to CASSLARTSGSRPYYEQYF. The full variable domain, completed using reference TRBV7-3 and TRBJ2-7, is GAGVSQTPSNKVTEKGKYVELRCDPISGHTALYWYRQSLGQGPEFLIYFQGTGAADDSGLPNDRFFAVRPEGSVSTLKIQRTERGDSAVYLCASSLARTSGSRPYYEQYFGPGTRLTVT.

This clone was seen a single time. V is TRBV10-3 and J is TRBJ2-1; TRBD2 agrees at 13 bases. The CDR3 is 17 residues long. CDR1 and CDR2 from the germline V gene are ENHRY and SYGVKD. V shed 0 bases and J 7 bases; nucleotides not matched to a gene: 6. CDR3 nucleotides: TGTGCCATCAGTGAGTCGGGGACTAGCGGGAAGCAAAATGAGCAGTTCTTC. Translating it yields CAISESGTSGKQNEQFF.

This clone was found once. In nucleotides, the CDR3 is TGTGCCAGCTCACAAGGGACTAGCGGGACCTACGAGCAGTACTTC. Protein sequence: CASSQGTSGTYEQYF. The gene calls are TRBV18 and TRBJ2-7, with 13 bases lining up with TRBD2. The CDR3 is 15 amino acids. J gave up 2 bases and V 4 bases, and 2 bases lay outside the gene matches. The germline CDR1 and CDR2 sequences are KGHSH and LQKENI.

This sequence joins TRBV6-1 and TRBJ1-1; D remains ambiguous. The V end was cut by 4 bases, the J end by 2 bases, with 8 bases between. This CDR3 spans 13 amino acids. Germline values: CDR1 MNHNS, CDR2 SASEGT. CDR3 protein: CASSVEINTEAFF. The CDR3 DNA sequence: TGTGCCAGCAGTGTGGAGATAAACACTGAAGCTTTCTTT.

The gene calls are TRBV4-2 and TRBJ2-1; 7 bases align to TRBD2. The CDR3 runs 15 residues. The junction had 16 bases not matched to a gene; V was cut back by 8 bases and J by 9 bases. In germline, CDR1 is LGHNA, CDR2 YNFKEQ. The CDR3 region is CASAMSGGLLPEQFF. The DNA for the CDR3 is TGTGCCAGCGCAATGTCGGGAGGTCTCTTACCTGAGCAGTTCTTC.

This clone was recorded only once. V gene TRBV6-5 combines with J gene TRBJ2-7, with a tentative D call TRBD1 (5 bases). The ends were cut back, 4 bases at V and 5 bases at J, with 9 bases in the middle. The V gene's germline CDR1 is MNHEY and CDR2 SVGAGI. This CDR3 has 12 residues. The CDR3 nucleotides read TGTGCCAGCAGTTCAGGGTGGAACGAGCAGTACTTC. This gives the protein CASSSGWNEQYF.

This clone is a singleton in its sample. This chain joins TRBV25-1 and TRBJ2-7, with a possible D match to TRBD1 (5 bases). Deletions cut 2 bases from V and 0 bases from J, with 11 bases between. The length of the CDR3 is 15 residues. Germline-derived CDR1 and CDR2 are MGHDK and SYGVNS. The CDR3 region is CASSENRRFSYEQYF. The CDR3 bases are TGTGCCAGCAGTGAAAACAGGAGATTCTCCTACGAGCAGTACTTC.

The CDR3, as DNA: TGCAGCGTTGAAGATCGCGGGACTGAGCAGTTCTTC. Protein sequence: CSVEDRGTEQFF. The chain recombines TRBV29-1 with TRBJ2-1; possible D gene TRBD2, 6 bases. The ends were cut back, 0 bases at V and 9 bases at J, with 9 bases in the middle. CDR3 size: 12 residues. Germline V gene data show CDR1 as SQVTM and CDR2 as ANQGSEA.

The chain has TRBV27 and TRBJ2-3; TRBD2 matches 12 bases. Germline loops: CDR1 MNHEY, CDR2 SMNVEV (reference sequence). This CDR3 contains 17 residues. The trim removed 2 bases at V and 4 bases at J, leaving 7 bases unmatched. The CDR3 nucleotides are TGTGCCAGCAGTTTAGCCCGGCTAGCGGGAGGGGCAGATACGCAGTATTTT. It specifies CASSLARLAGGADTQYF.

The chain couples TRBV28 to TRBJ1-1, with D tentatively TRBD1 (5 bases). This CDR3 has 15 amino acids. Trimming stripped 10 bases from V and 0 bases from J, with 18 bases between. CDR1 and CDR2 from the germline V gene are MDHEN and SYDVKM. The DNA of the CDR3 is TGTGCCACCGTAGGTTGGGGGGTCATGAACACTGAAGCTTTCTTT. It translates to CATVGWGVMNTEAFF.

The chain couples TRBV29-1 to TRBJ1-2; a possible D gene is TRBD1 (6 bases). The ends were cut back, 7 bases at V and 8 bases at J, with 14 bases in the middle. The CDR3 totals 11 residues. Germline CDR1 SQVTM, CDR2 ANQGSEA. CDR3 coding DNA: TGCAGCGGTTTACACAGGGACGGCTACACCTTC. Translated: CSGLHRDGYTF.

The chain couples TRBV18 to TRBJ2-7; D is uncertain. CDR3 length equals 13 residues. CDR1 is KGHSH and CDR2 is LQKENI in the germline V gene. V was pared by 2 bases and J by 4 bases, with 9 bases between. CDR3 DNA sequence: TGTGCCAGCTCACCAAAAGCTAGATACGAGCAGTACTTC. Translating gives CASSPKARYEQYF.

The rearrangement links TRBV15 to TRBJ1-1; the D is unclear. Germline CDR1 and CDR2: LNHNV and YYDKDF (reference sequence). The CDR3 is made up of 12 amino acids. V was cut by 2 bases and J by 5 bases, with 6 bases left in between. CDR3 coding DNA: TGTGCCACCAGCAGACAGGAAACTGAAGCTTTCTTT. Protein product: CATSRQETEAFF.

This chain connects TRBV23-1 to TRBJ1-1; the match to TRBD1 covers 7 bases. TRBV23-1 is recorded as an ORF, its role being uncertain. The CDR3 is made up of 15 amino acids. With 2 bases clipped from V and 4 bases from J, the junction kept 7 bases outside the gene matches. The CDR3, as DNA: TGCGCCAGCAGTCAAGACAGGGTTGGGACCACTGAAGCTTTCTTT. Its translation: CASSQDRVGTTEAFF.

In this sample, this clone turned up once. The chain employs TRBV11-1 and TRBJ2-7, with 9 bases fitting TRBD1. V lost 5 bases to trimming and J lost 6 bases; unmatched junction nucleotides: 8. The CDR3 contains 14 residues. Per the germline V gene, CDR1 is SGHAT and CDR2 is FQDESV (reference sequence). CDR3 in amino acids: CASSTGQGPPEQYF. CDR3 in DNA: TGTGCCAGCAGCACGGGACAGGGCCCCCCCGAGCAGTACTTC.

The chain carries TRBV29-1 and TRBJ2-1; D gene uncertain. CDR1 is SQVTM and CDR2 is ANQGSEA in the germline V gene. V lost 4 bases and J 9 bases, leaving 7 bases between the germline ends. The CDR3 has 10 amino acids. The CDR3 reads CSVVIGEQFF. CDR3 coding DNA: TGCAGCGTTGTCATCGGTGAGCAGTTCTTC.

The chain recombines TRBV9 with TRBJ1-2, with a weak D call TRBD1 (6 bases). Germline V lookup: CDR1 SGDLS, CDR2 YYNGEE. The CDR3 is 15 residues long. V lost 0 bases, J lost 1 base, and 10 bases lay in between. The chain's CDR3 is CASSVGDTSNYGYTF. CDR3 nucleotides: TGTGCCAGCAGCGTAGGGGACACGAGTAACTATGGCTACACCTTC.

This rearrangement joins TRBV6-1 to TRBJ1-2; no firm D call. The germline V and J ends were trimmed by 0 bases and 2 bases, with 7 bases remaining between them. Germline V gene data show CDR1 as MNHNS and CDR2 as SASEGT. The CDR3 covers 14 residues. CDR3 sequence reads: CASSEALANYGYTF. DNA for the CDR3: TGTGCCAGCAGTGAAGCTCTGGCCAACTATGGCTACACCTTC.

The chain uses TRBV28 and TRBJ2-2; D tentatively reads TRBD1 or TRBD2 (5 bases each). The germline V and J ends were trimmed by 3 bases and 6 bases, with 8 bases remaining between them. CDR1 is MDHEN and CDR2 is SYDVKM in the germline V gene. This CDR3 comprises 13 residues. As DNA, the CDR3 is TGTGCCAGCAGTTTGTGGGGGTCCGGGGAGCTGTTTTTT. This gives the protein CASSLWGSGELFF. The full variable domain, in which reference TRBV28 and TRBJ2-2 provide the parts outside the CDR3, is DVKVTQSSRYLVKRTGEKVFLECVQDMDHENMFWYRQDPGLGLRLIYFSYDVKMKEKGDIPEGYSVSREKKERFSLILESASTNQTSMYLCASSLWGSGELFFGEGSRLTVL.

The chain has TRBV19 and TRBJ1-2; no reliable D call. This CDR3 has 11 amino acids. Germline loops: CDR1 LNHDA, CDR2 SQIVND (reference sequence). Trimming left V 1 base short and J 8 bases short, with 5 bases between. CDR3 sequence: CASSIGRGYTF. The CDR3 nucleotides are TGTGCCAGTAGTATAGGGCGGGGCTACACCTTC. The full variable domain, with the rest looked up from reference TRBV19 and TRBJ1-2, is DGGITQSPKYLFRKEGQNVTLSCEQNLNHDAMYWYRQDPGQGLRLIYYSQIVNDFQKGDIAEGYSVSREKKESFPLTVTSAQKNPTAFYLCASSIGRGYTFGSGTRLTVV.

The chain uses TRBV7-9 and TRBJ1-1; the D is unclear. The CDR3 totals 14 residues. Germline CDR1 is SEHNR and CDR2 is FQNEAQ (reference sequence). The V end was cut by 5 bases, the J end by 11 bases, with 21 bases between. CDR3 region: CASSTLTDISWAFF. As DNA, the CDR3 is TGTGCCAGCAGCACCCTAACTGACATTTCGTGGGCTTTCTTT.